This T cell receptor beta chain was observed in a study of CD8 T cells in ankylosing spondylitis. TCRdb independently ran MiXCR on the 5' RACE reads; one entry per CDR3 protein. The sample lists a few hundred thousand distinct CDR3 sequences, around 7.9% occurring once. There are 15 residues in the CDR3. Germline CDR1 is MNHEY and CDR2 is SMNVEV (reference sequence). Trimming at V came to 3 bases and at J to 4 bases, leaving 6 bases not matched to a gene. The table lists this clonotype with a few counts. Its antigen is undetermined. Study-wide points: One TCR beta motif, made up of about 8 highly homologous variants, appeared characteristic of ankylosing spondylitis blood.

This sequence was found in a male donor with ankylosing spondylitis. This chain joins TRBV27 and TRBJ2-7, with 10 bases that match TRBD1. Sequencing was performed on blood, either unsorted or a sorted T cell fraction (not recorded which). The CDR3 DNA follows: TGTGCCAGCAGTTTTACCGGGACAGGGGATTACGAGCAGTACTTC. Translated, it gives CASSFTGTGDYEQYF.